The 25 T cell receptor beta chains presented below share a single source sample, sequenced in a study of blood T cell repertoires in COVID-19. Produced via immunoSEQ multiplex PCR; TCRdb's table is partial and in-frame only. The data show 68,000 or so clones, roughly 90% seen once. Sequencing used peripheral blood. The receptors were gathered from a man in his forties or fifties with COVID-19, enrolled during active disease.

The chain employs TRBV5-1 and TRBJ2-7; D is perhaps TRBD1 (5 bases). V was cut by 2 bases and J by 1 base, with 10 bases left in between. Per germline, CDR1 SGHRS and CDR2 YFSETQ. The CDR3 consists of 14 residues. CDR3 residues: CASSLQASSYEQYF. The DNA of the CDR3 is TGCGCCAGCAGCTTACAGGCTTCGTCCTACGAGCAGTACTTC.

This chain joins TRBV4-1 and TRBJ1-2; D is ambiguous. Germline V gene sequence: CDR1 MGHRA, CDR2 YSYEKL. The CDR3 length is 15 residues. Deletions cut 3 bases from V and 4 bases from J, with 15 bases between. DNA for the CDR3: TGCGCCAGCAGCCACCCCCCCACAGAGCCCTATGGCTACACCTTC. This codes for CASSHPPTEPYGYTF.

This sequence joins TRBV5-1 and TRBJ1-1, with TRBD1 matching over 7 bases. CDR3 length: 14 residues. The J segment lost 2 bases and the V segment lost 5 bases, leaving 6 bases of the junction unmatched. Per germline, CDR1 SGHRS and CDR2 YFSETQ. CDR3 nucleotide sequence: TGCGCCAGCAGACAGGGGACCGAAAACACTGAAGCTTTCTTT. Translating it yields CASRQGTENTEAFF.

This clone came up once. The chain uses TRBV3-1 (or the pseudogene TRBV3-2) and TRBJ2-3; 15 bases are shared with TRBD2. Unmatched junction bases numbered 5, after V lost 4 bases and J lost 0 bases. Germline CDR1 and CDR2: LGHDT and YNNKEL (reference sequence). The CDR3 is made up of 18 amino acids. The CDR3 loop is CASSPGTSGGLSTDTQYF. In DNA, the CDR3 is TGTGCCAGCAGCCCAGGGACTAGCGGGGGGCTTAGCACAGATACGCAGTATTTT.

This chain connects TRBV7-2 to TRBJ2-5, with a tentative D call TRBD2 (7 bases). There are 16 residues in the CDR3. V dropped 5 bases and J dropped 1 base, with 17 bases sitting between them. Per germline, CDR1 SGHTA and CDR2 FQGNSA. CDR3 loop: CASSPGGRLAQETQYF. CDR3 coding DNA: TGTGCCAGCAGCCCGGGGGGCCGTCTGGCCCAAGAGACCCAGTACTTC. Full variable domain (rest looked up from reference TRBV7-2 and TRBJ2-5): GAGVSQSPSNKVTEKGKDVELRCDPISGHTALYWYRQSLGQGLEFLIYFQGNSAPDKSGLPSDRFSAERTGGSVSTLTIQRTQQEDSAVYLCASSPGGRLAQETQYFGPGTRLLVL.

The rearrangement joins TRBV7-9 to TRBJ1-1; no firm D call. CDR3 length: 13 amino acids. CDR1 and CDR2 from the germline V gene are SEHNR and FQNEAQ (reference sequence). V was cut by 5 bases and J by 0 bases, with 7 bases left in between. The CDR3 DNA sequence: TGTGCCAGCAGCGTGGCCGTGAACACTGAAGCTTTCTTT. This sequence encodes CASSVAVNTEAFF.

The V call is TRBV19, the J call TRBJ1-4, with D possibly TRBD1 on 6 matching bases. The CDR3 is made up of 14 amino acids. Trimming removed 7 bases at V and 6 bases at J, with 15 bases between. Germline CDR1 and CDR2: LNHDA and SQIVND (reference sequence). In DNA form, the CDR3 reads TGTGCCAGTAATCCAGGGGAAGGAGATGAAAAACTGTTTTTT. Amino acids: CASNPGEGDEKLFF. Supplemented by reference TRBV19 and TRBJ1-4, the full variable domain reads DGGITQSPKYLFRKEGQNVTLSCEQNLNHDAMYWYRQDPGQGLRLIYYSQIVNDFQKGDIAEGYSVSREKKESFPLTVTSAQKNPTAFYLCASNPGEGDEKLFFGSGTQLSVL.

This clone was detected a few times. V is TRBV3-1 (or the pseudogene TRBV3-2) and J is TRBJ1-2; 7 bases are a match to TRBD1. This CDR3 region has 14 residues. The V and J ends lost 6 bases and 11 bases, in that order; junction bases with no gene match: 15. Germline CDR1 and CDR2: LGHDT and YNNKEL (reference sequence). DNA for the CDR3: TGTGCCAGCAGTTACCGGACGACAGGGAGTGTTTACACCTTC. It codes for CASSYRTTGSVYTF.

This sequence joins TRBV30 and TRBJ2-5, with TRBD2 matching over 10 bases. This CDR3 has 17 residues. J lost 7 bases, V lost 7 bases, and 21 bases had no gene match. The germline V gene encodes CDR1 GTSNPN and CDR2 SVGIG (reference sequence). The CDR3 is CALGIERTSGLGGTQYF. The CDR3 coding sequence is TGTGCCTTAGGGATAGAGCGGACTAGCGGACTTGGTGGGACCCAGTACTTC.

The V and J genes are TRBV20-1 and TRBJ2-5; D ambiguous. The CDR3 is 11 amino acids. Trimming cost V 3 bases and J 4 bases, with 6 bases left between them. Per the germline V gene, CDR1 is DFQATT and CDR2 is SNEGSKA (reference sequence). As DNA, the CDR3 is TGCAGTGCTAGCCCCCGAGAGACCCAGTACTTC. Translation: CSASPRETQYF.

V and J are TRBV6-5 and TRBJ1-4, with D hard to call. CDR3 length equals 14 residues. V shed 6 bases and J shed 4 bases, with 12 bases lying between them. Germline CDR1 and CDR2: MNHEY and SVGAGI. The CDR3 DNA follows: TGTGCCAGCAGGTCGGGTGACTATAATGAAAAACTGTTTTTT. Protein sequence: CASRSGDYNEKLFF.

The J gene is TRBJ1-2, the V gene TRBV3-1 (or the pseudogene TRBV3-2), with D unresolved. This CDR3 is 13 amino acids long. With 1 base removed from V and 8 bases from J, the gap between germline ends came to 11 bases. Germline values: CDR1 LGHDT, CDR2 YNNKEL (reference sequence). The CDR3 nucleotides are TGTGCCAGCAGCCAAGCCCCCTCAGGAGGCTACACCTTC. This encodes CASSQAPSGGYTF.

The V call is TRBV6-5, the J call TRBJ2-7; D is perhaps TRBD2 (6 bases). The CDR3 is 15 residues long. Germline V gene data show CDR1 as MNHEY and CDR2 as SVGAGI. Trimming cost V 6 bases and J 1 base, with 16 bases left between them. The CDR3 region has the DNA TGTGCCAGCAGCTCCGGGACTGGGTCATCCTACGAGCAGTACTTC. Translated: CASSSGTGSSYEQYF.

This chain uses TRBV23-1 with TRBJ1-2; a possible D gene is TRBD1 (5 bases). TRBV23-1 is labeled an ORF, and its function is uncertain. V was trimmed by 5 bases and J by 4 bases, leaving 17 bases between them. CDR3 length equals 15 residues. CDR3: CASSLICRAFYGYTF. In nucleotides, the CDR3 is TGCGCCAGCAGTTTGATTTGCAGGGCCTTCTATGGCTACACCTTC.

The V gene is TRBV21-1, the J gene TRBJ2-7; the table's D gene call, TRBD2, was not cross checked with the DNA. TRBV21-1 is a pseudogene segment. The CDR3 has 15 residues. In DNA, the CDR3 is TGTGCCAGCAGCAAAGTAAGCGGGCCGGCCCACGAGCAGTACTTC. The encoded protein is CASSKVSGPAHEQYF.

The chain is built from TRBV30 and TRBJ2-3; D might be TRBD1 (6 bases). CDR3 size: 15 residues. Trimming pared 2 bases from V and 0 bases from J, leaving 12 bases between. Germline CDR1 and CDR2: GTSNPN and SVGIG (reference sequence). The CDR3, as DNA: TGTGCCTGGAGTAATCAGGGGCCTAGCACAGATACGCAGTATTTT. Residues: CAWSNQGPSTDTQYF.

The chain uses TRBV19 and TRBJ1-4; TRBD1 might be the D (6 bases). The V end lost 6 bases, the J end lost 9 bases, and 23 bases lay between the germline ends. This CDR3 has 16 residues. CDR1 LNHDA and CDR2 SQIVND come from the germline V gene (reference sequence). CDR3 region: CASRKGMDSEGKKLFF. The CDR3 nucleotides are TGTGCCAGTAGAAAAGGCATGGACAGCGAGGGGAAAAAACTGTTTTTT.

The chain combines TRBV30 with TRBJ2-1; the D gene is possibly TRBD2 (5 bases). The CDR3 length is 13 residues. Germline values: CDR1 GTSNPN, CDR2 SVGIG (reference sequence). The CDR3 coding sequence is TGTGCTTTGGACGGGGAGCTCGGCCATGAGCAGTTCTTC. This encodes CALDGELGHEQFF.

The chain links TRBV2 to TRBJ1-1; a possible D gene is TRBD1 (5 bases). The length of the CDR3 is 13 residues. CDR1 and CDR2 (germline): SNHLY, FYNNEI. The germline V and J ends were trimmed by 8 bases and 3 bases, with 13 bases remaining between them. CDR3 protein: CASRAGEDTEAFF. The CDR3 coding sequence is TGTGCCAGCCGGGCGGGGGAGGACACTGAAGCTTTCTTT. The full variable domain, its missing parts supplied by reference TRBV2 and TRBJ1-1, is EPEVTQTPSHQVTQMGQEVILRCVPISNHLYFYWYRQILGQKVEFLVSFYNNEISEKSEIFDDQFSVERPDGSNFTLKIRSTKLEDSAMYFCASRAGEDTEAFFGQGTRLTVV.

The rearrangement joins TRBV10-3 to TRBJ1-1; D is unresolved. The germline V gene encodes CDR1 ENHRY and CDR2 SYGVKD. V lost 2 bases to trimming and J lost 3 bases, with 4 bases between them. The CDR3 has 12 residues. For the CDR3, the DNA is TGTGCCATCAGTGAGGACTACACTGAAGCTTTCTTT. Amino acids: CAISEDYTEAFF.

In this sample, this clone turned up once. V is TRBV5-8 and J is TRBJ1-2, with 9 bases identical to TRBD1. The J segment lost 3 bases and the V segment lost 5 bases, leaving 8 bases of the junction unmatched. Looked up from germline, CDR1 is SGHTS and CDR2 is YDEGEE. The CDR3 totals 15 residues. CDR3 region: CASSLSGTGHYGYTF. CDR3 bases: TGTGCCAGCAGTTTAAGCGGGACAGGGCACTATGGCTACACCTTC. Based on the CDR3 plus reference TRBV5-8 and TRBJ1-2, the full variable domain is EAGVTQSPTHLIKTRGQQATLRCSPISGHTSVYWYQQALGLGLQFLLWYDEGEERNRGNFPPRFSGRQFPNYSSELNVNALELEDSALYLCASSLSGTGHYGYTFGSGTRLTVV.

In DNA form, the CDR3 reads TGTGCCAGCAGCTTAGATCGGGGGGCTGAAGCTTTCTTT. Amino acid sequence: CASSLDRGAEAFF. The J gene is TRBJ1-1, the V gene TRBV11-2, with a possible D match to TRBD1 (5 bases). Trimming left V 0 bases short and J 6 bases short, with 8 bases between. This CDR3 region has 13 residues. Germline CDR1 SGHAT, CDR2 FQNNGV.

This clone was picked up a small number of times. V is TRBV7-9 and J is TRBJ2-7, with 7 bases matching TRBD2. Losses at the gene ends were 4 bases for V and 3 bases for J; bases not matched to a gene: 9. The CDR3 sequence is 15 residues long. Germline CDR1 SEHNR, CDR2 FQNEAQ (reference sequence). The CDR3, as DNA: TGTGCCAGCAGCTCGGCCCCGGGGGGAGGCTACGAGCAGTACTTC. This codes for CASSSAPGGGYEQYF.

This rearrangement joins TRBV5-1 to TRBJ2-5; D unclear. Germline V lookup: CDR1 SGHRS, CDR2 YFSETQ. Deletions cut 0 bases from V and 2 bases from J, with 5 bases between. The CDR3 extends over 13 amino acids. This CDR3 is CASSLGLQETQYF. The CDR3 DNA reads as TGCGCCAGCAGCTTGGGGCTGCAAGAGACCCAGTACTTC.

The rearrangement uses TRBV25-1 and TRBJ1-2; no clear D. This CDR3 has 13 residues. Deletions cut 4 bases from V and 0 bases from J, with 6 bases between. The germline V gene has CDR1 MGHDK and CDR2 SYGVNS. The CDR3 is CASSASANYGYTF. CDR3 bases: TGTGCCAGCAGTGCGTCAGCTAACTATGGCTACACCTTC.